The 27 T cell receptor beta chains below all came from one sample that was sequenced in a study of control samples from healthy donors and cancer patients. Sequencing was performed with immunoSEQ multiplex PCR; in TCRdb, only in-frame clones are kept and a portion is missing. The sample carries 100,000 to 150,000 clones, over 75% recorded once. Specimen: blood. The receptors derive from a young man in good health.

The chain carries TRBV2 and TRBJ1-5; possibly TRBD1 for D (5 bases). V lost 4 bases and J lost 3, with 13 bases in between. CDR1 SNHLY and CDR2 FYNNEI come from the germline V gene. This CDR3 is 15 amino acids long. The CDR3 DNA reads TGTGCCAGCAGTGGGCGGGGGATATACAATCAGCCCCAGCATTTT. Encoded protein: CASSGRGIYNQPQHF. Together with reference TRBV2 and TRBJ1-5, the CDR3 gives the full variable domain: EPEVTQTPSHQVTQMGQEVILRCVPISNHLYFYWYRQILGQKVEFLVSFYNNEISEKSEIFDDQFSVERPDGSNFTLKIRSTKLEDSAMYFCASSGRGIYNQPQHFGDGTRLSIL.

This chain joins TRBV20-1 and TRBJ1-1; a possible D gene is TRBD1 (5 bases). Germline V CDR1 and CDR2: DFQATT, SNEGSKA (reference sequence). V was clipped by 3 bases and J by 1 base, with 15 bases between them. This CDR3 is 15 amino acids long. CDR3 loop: CSASGGGTGNTEAFF. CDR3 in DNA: TGCAGTGCTAGTGGAGGAGGGACTGGGAACACTGAAGCTTTCTTT.

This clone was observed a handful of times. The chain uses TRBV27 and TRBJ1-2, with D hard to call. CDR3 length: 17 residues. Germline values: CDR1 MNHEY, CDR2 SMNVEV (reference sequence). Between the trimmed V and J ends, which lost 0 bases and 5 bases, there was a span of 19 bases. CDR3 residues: CASSLSTPEISVYGYTF. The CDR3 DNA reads TGTGCCAGCAGTTTATCGACGCCCGAAATTTCGGTGTATGGCTACACCTTC.

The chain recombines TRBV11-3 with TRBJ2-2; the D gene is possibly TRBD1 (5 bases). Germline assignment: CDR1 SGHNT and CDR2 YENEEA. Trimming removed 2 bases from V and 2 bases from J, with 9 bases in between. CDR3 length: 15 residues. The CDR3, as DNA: TGTGCCAGCAGCTTACAGGGATCCAACACCGGGGAGCTGTTTTTT. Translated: CASSLQGSNTGELFF.

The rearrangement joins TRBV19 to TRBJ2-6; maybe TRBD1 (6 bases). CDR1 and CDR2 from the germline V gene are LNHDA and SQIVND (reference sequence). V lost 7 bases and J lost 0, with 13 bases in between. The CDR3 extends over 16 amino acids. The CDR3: CASNPGATSGANVLTF. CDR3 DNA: TGTGCCAGTAACCCAGGGGCCACCTCTGGGGCCAACGTCCTGACTTTC.

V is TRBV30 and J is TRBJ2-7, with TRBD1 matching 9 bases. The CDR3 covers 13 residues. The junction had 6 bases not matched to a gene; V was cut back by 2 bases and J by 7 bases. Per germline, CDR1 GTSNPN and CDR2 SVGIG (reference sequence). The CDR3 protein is CAWSKSGTGEQYF. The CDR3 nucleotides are TGTGCCTGGAGTAAATCAGGGACAGGGGAGCAGTACTTC.

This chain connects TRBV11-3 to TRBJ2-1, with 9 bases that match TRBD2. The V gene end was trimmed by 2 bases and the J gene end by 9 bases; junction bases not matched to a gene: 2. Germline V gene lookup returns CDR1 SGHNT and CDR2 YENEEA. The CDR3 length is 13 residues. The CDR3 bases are TGTGCCAGCAGCTTAACGCGGGAGGGTGAGCAGTTCTTC. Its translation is CASSLTREGEQFF.

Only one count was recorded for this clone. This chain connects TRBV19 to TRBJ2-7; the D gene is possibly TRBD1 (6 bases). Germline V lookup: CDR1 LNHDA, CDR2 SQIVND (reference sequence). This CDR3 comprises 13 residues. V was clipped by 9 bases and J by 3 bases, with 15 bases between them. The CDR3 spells CASAQGFVYEQYF. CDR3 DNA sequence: TGTGCCAGCGCTCAGGGGTTTGTCTACGAGCAGTACTTC.

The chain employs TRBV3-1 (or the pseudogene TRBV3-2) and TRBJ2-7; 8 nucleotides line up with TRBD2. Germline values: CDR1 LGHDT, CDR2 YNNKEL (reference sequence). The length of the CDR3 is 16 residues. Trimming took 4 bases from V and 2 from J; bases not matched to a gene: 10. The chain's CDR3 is CASSPIITSGPYEQYF. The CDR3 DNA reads TGTGCCAGCAGCCCAATAATCACTAGCGGCCCCTACGAGCAGTACTTC.

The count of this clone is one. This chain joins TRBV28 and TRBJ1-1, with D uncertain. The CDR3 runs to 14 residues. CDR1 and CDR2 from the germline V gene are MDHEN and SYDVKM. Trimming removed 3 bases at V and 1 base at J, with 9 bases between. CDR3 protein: CASSLNGENTEAFF. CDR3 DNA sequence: TGTGCCAGCAGTTTGAACGGGGAGAACACTGAAGCTTTCTTT. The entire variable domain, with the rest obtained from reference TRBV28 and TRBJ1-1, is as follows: DVKVTQSSRYLVKRTGEKVFLECVQDMDHENMFWYRQDPGLGLRLIYFSYDVKMKEKGDIPEGYSVSREKKERFSLILESASTNQTSMYLCASSLNGENTEAFFGQGTRLTVV.

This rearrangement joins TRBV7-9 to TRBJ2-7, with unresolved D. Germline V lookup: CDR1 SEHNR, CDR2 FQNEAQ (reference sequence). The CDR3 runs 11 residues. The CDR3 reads CAGQADYEQYF. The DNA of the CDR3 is TGTGCTGGCCAGGCAGACTACGAGCAGTACTTC.

CDR3 DNA: TGTGCCAGCAGCCCCAGACAGGGTGAGCACTATGGCTACACCTTC. Translating gives CASSPRQGEHYGYTF. This chain connects TRBV9 to TRBJ1-2; 7 nucleotides line up with TRBD1. Germline V CDR1 and CDR2: SGDLS, YYNGEE. The V and J ends lost 4 bases and 3 bases, in that order; junction bases with no gene match: 9. The CDR3 runs to 15 residues.

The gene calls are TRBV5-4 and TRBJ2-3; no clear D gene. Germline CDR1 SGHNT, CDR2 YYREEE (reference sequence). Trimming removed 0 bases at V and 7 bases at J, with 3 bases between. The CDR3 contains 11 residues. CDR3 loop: CASSLDYTQYF. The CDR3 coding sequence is TGTGCCAGCAGCTTGGATTATACGCAGTATTTT.

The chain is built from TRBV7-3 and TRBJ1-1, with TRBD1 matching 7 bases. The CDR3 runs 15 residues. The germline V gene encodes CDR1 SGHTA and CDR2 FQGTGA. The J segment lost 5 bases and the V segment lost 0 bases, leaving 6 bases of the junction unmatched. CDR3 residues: CASSLTLVRGTEAFF. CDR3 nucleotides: TGTGCCAGCAGCTTAACGTTGGTCAGGGGGACTGAAGCTTTCTTT. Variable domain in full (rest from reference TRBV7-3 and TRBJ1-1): GAGVSQTPSNKVTEKGKYVELRCDPISGHTALYWYRQSLGQGPEFLIYFQGTGAADDSGLPNDRFFAVRPEGSVSTLKIQRTERGDSAVYLCASSLTLVRGTEAFFGQGTRLTVV.

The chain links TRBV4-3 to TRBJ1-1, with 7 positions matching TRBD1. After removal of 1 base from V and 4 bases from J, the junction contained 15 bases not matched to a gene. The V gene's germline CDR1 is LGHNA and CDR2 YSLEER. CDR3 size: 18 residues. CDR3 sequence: CASSQGKGGTWVSTEAFF. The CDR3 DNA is TGCGCCAGCAGCCAAGGTAAAGGGGGCACTTGGGTATCCACTGAAGCTTTCTTT.

CDR3 loop: CASPSGNTIYF. Written as DNA, the CDR3 is TGTGCCAGCCCTTCTGGAAACACCATATATTTT. The chain combines TRBV27 with TRBJ1-3; no firm D call. From germline, CDR1 is MNHEY and CDR2 SMNVEV (reference sequence). There are 11 residues in the CDR3. Deletions cut 8 bases from V and 1 base from J, with 3 bases between.

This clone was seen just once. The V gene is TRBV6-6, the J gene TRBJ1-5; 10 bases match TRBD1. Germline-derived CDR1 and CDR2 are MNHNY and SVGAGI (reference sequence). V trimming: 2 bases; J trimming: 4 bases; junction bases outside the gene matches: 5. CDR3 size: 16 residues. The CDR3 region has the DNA TGTGCCAGCAGTTACCCGGGACAGGGGCTAAATCAGCCCCAGCATTTT. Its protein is CASSYPGQGLNQPQHF.

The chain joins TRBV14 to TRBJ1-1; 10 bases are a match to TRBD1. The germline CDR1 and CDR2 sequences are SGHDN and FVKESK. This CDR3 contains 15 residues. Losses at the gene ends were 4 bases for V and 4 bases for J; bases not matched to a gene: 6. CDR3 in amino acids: CASSRRDRGTTEAFF. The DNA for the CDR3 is TGTGCCAGCAGCCGCCGGGACAGGGGAACCACTGAAGCTTTCTTT.

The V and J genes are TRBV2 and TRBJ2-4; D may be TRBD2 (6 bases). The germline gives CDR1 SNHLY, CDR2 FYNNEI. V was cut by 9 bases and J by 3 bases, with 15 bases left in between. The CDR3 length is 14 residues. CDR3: CARDDWGGKNIQYF. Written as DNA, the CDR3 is TGTGCCAGGGATGATTGGGGAGGCAAAAACATTCAGTACTTC.

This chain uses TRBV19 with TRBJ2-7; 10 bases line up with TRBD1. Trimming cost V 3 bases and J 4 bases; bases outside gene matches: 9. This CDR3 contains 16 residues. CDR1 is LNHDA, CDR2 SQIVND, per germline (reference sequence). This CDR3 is CASSIFRPGQGYEQYF. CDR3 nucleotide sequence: TGTGCCAGTAGTATCTTCCGCCCGGGACAGGGGTACGAGCAGTACTTC.

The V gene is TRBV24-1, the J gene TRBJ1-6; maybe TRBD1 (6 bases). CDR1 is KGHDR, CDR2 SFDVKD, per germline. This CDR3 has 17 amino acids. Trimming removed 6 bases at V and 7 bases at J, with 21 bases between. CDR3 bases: TGTGCCACCAGTTTTATCAGTTTGAGGACAGCAAATTCACCCCTCCACTTT. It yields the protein CATSFISLRTANSPLHF.

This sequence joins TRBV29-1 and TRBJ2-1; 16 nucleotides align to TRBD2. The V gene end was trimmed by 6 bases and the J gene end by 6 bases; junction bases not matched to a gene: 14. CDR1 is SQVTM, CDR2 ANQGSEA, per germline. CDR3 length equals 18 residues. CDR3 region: CSVQSPGLAGGSGNEQFF. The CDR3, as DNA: TGCAGCGTCCAATCTCCGGGACTAGCGGGAGGGTCGGGCAATGAGCAGTTCTTC.

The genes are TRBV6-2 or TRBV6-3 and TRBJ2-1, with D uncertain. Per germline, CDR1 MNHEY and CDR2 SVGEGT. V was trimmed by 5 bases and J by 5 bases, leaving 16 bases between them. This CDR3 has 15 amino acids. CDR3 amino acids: CASSLLSSANNEQFF. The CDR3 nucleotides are TGTGCCAGCAGTCTTCTCTCCAGCGCCAACAATGAGCAGTTCTTC.

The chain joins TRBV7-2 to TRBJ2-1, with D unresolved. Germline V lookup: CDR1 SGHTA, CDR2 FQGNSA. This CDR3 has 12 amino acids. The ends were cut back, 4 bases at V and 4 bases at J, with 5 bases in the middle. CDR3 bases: TGTGCCAGCAGCTCGCCGTACAATGAGCAGTTCTTC. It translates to CASSSPYNEQFF.

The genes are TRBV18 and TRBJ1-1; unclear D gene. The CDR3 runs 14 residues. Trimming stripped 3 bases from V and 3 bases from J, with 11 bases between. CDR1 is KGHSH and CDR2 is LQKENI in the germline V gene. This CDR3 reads CASSPGNWDTEAFF. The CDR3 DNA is TGTGCCAGCTCACCTGGGAATTGGGACACTGAAGCTTTCTTT. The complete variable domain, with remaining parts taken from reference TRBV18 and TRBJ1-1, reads NAGVMQNPRHLVRRRGQEARLRCSPMKGHSHVYWYRQLPEEGLKFMVYLQKENIIDESGMPKERFSAEFPKEGPSILRIQQVVRGDSAAYFCASSPGNWDTEAFFGQGTRLTVV.

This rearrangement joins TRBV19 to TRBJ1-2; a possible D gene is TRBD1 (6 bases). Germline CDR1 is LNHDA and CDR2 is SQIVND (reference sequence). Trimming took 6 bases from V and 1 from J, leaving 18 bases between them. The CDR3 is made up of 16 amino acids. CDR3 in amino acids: CASSSKQGTVNYGYTF. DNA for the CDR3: TGTGCCAGTAGCTCCAAACAGGGAACCGTTAACTATGGCTACACCTTC.

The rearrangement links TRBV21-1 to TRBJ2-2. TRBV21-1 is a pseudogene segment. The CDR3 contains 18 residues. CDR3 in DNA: TGTGCCAGCAGCAGATACAGGGGAGGGTTGAGGAACACCGGGGAGCTGTTTTTT. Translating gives CASSRYRGGLRNTGELFF.